Listed below are T cell receptor beta chains from one sample, sequenced in a study of cytomegalovirus exposure and HLA in healthy donors. Using immunoSEQ multiplex PCR, the repertoire was profiled, and TCRdb retains in-frame clones only, with some absent. The sample records more than 90,000 clones, around 76% being singletons. Sample: PBMCs. The receptors derive from a man aged 35 to 55 in good health and CMV-seropositive. Each CDR3 is given with its conserved first and last residue. A D gene is named only where the DNA matches it firmly. Clone size is stated in some rows and not others, as once, few, many or a class when expanded.

j_gene: TRBJ2-2
abundance: few
d_gene: TRBD1
v_gene: TRBV2
CDR3aa: CASGGQENTGELFF
CDR3nt: TGTGCCAGCGGGGGACAGGAGAACACCGGGGAGCTGTTTTTT

j_gene: TRBJ2-7
abundance: NA
d_gene: NA
v_gene: TRBV27
CDR3aa: CASTPGGPYEQYF
CDR3nt: TGTGCCAGCACCCCGGGGGGCCCCTACGAGCAGTACTTC

j_gene: TRBJ2-3
abundance: NA
d_gene: TRBD1
v_gene: TRBV15
CDR3aa: CATSSALAGQGADTQYF
CDR3nt: TGTGCCACCAGCAGTGCGCTCGCGGGACAGGGGGCAGATACGCAGTATTTT

j_gene: TRBJ1-4
abundance: NA
d_gene: TRBD1
v_gene: TRBV18
CDR3aa: CASSPERTGWGEKLFF
CDR3nt: TGTGCCAGCTCACCAGAGAGGACAGGGTGGGGTGAAAAACTGTTTTTT

j_gene: TRBJ1-1
abundance: NA
d_gene: NA
v_gene: TRBV19
CDR3aa: CASSILLRTEAFF
CDR3nt: TGTGCCAGTAGTATATTACTCCGCACTGAAGCTTTCTTT

j_gene: TRBJ2-2
abundance: NA
d_gene: TRBD1
v_gene: TRBV5-1
CDR3aa: CASSWDRANTGELFF
CDR3nt: TGCGCCAGCAGCTGGGACAGGGCGAACACCGGGGAGCTGTTTTTT

j_gene: TRBJ2-7
abundance: NA
d_gene: TRBD1
v_gene: TRBV29-1
CDR3aa: CSVEKSGGGEQYF
CDR3nt: TGCAGCGTTGAAAAGTCAGGGGGCGGTGAGCAGTACTTC

j_gene: TRBJ2-5
abundance: NA
d_gene: NA
v_gene: TRBV5-1
CDR3aa: CASSPAFQGQETQYF
CDR3nt: TGCGCCAGCAGCCCAGCTTTTCAGGGCCAAGAGACCCAGTACTTC

j_gene: TRBJ1-2
abundance: few
d_gene: TRBD1
v_gene: TRBV6-1
CDR3aa: CASSEGTGGYYGYTF
CDR3nt: TGTGCCAGCAGTGAAGGAACAGGGGGATATTATGGCTACACCTTC

j_gene: TRBJ2-7
abundance: NA
d_gene: NA
v_gene: TRBV2
CDR3aa: CASSEMGWEQYF
CDR3nt: TGTGCCAGCAGTGAGATGGGCTGGGAGCAGTACTTC

j_gene: TRBJ2-2
abundance: NA
d_gene: TRBD1
v_gene: TRBV19
CDR3aa: CASKGTEINTGELFF
CDR3nt: TGTGCCAGTAAGGGGACAGAGATTAACACCGGGGAGCTGTTTTTT

j_gene: TRBJ2-7
abundance: NA
d_gene: NA
v_gene: TRBV5-8
CDR3aa: CASSAGRQEFYEQYF
CDR3nt: TGTGCCAGCAGCGCGGGGAGGCAGGAGTTCTACGAGCAGTACTTC

j_gene: TRBJ1-1
abundance: NA
d_gene: NA
v_gene: TRBV6-6
CDR3aa: CASGGGAGLNTEAFF
CDR3nt: TGTGCCAGCGGTGGAGGGGCAGGGTTGAACACTGAAGCTTTCTTT

j_gene: TRBJ1-1
abundance: once
d_gene: NA
v_gene: TRBV29-1
CDR3aa: CSVEMGDRATEAFF
CDR3nt: TGCAGCGTTGAAATGGGAGATAGGGCGACTGAAGCTTTCTTT

j_gene: TRBJ1-2
abundance: NA
d_gene: NA
v_gene: TRBV4-1
CDR3aa: CASSQELGAGNYGYTF
CDR3nt: TGCGCCAGCAGCCAAGAACTGGGGGCAGGTAACTATGGCTACACCTTC

j_gene: TRBJ2-1
abundance: few
d_gene: NA
v_gene: TRBV29-1
CDR3aa: CSVDGGATSEQFF
CDR3nt: TGCAGCGTTGATGGAGGGGCCACCAGTGAGCAGTTCTTC

j_gene: TRBJ2-7
abundance: NA
d_gene: TRBD2
v_gene: TRBV10-3
CDR3aa: CAISETLAGGHEQYF
CDR3nt: TGTGCCATCAGTGAGACCCTAGCGGGAGGCCACGAGCAGTACTTC

j_gene: TRBJ2-3
abundance: NA
d_gene: NA
v_gene: TRBV28
CDR3aa: CASSLSLTLSSTDTQYF
CDR3nt: TGTGCCAGCAGTTTATCCCTAACCTTATCCTCCACAGATACGCAGTATTTT

j_gene: TRBJ2-7
abundance: NA
d_gene: TRBD1
v_gene: TRBV11-2
CDR3aa: CASSYSRDSIYEQYF
CDR3nt: TGTGCCAGCAGCTACTCCAGGGACAGTATCTACGAGCAGTACTTC

j_gene: TRBJ2-3
abundance: few
d_gene: TRBD2
v_gene: TRBV7-2
CDR3aa: CASSQRASGRTDTQYF
CDR3nt: TGTGCCAGCTCCCAGAGGGCTAGCGGGAGGACAGATACGCAGTATTTT

j_gene: TRBJ2-7
abundance: NA
d_gene: NA
v_gene: TRBV11-2
CDR3aa: CASSLADSKSYEQYF
CDR3nt: TGCGCCAGCAGCTTAGCGGACAGCAAGTCCTACGAGCAGTACTTC

j_gene: TRBJ2-1
abundance: NA
d_gene: TRBD2
v_gene: TRBV5-1
CDR3aa: CASSPEGTSLYNEQFF
CDR3nt: TGCGCCAGCAGCCCGGAGGGGACTAGCCTCTACAATGAGCAGTTCTTC

j_gene: TRBJ1-4
abundance: NA
d_gene: TRBD1
v_gene: TRBV6-5
CDR3aa: CASRSDRGANEKLFF
CDR3nt: TGTGCCAGCAGGTCAGACAGGGGAGCTAATGAAAAACTGTTTTTT

j_gene: TRBJ2-7
abundance: few
d_gene: TRBD2
v_gene: TRBV9
CDR3aa: CASSVGPSGDLYEQYF
CDR3nt: TGTGCCAGCAGCGTAGGACCTAGCGGGGACCTCTACGAGCAGTACTTC

j_gene: TRBJ1-2
abundance: NA
d_gene: TRBD1
v_gene: TRBV5-1
CDR3aa: CASSRGQTMGGYTF
CDR3nt: TGCGCCAGCAGCAGGGGACAGACGATGGGTGGCTACACCTTC

j_gene: TRBJ1-2
abundance: NA
d_gene: TRBD1
v_gene: TRBV9
CDR3aa: CASSLPGQPYGYTF
CDR3nt: TGTGCCAGCAGCCTCCCGGGACAGCCCTATGGCTACACCTTC

j_gene: TRBJ2-7
abundance: NA
d_gene: NA
v_gene: TRBV6-1
CDR3aa: CASSEAAAGYEQYF
CDR3nt: TGTGCCAGCAGTGAAGCGGCGGCGGGCTACGAGCAGTACTTC